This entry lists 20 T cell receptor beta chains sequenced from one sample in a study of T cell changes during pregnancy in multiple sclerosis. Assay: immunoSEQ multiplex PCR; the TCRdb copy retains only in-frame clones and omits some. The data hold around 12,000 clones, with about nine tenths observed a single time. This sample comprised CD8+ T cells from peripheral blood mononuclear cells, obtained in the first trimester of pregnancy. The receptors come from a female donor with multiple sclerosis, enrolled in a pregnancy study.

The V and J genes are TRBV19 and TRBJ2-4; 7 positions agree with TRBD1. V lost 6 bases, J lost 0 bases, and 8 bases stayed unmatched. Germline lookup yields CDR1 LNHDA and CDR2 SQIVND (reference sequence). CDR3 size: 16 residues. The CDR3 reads CASSPGQELAKNIQYF. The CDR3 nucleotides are TGTGCCAGTAGCCCAGGACAGGAATTAGCCAAAAACATTCAGTACTTC.

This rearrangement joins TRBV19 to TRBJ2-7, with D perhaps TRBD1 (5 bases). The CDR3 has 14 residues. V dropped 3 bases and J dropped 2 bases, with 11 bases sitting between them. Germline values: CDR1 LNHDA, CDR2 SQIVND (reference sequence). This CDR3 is CASSIPGMTYEQYF. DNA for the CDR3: TGTGCCAGTAGTATCCCAGGGATGACCTACGAGCAGTACTTC.

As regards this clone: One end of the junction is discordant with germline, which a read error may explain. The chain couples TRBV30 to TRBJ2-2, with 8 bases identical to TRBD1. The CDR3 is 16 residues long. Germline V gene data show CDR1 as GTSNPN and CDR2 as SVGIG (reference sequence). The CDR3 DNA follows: TGTGCCTGGATTTTTAAGGACAGGGTGAACACCGAGGAGCTGTTTTTT. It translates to CAWIFKDRVNTEELFF.

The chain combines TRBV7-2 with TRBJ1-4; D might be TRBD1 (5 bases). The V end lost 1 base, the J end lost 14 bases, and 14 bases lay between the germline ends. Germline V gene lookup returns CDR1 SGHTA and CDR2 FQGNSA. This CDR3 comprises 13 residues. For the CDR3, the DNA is TGTGCCAGCAGCTTAGGCTCGCGGGGACCCCTGTTTTTT. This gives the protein CASSLGSRGPLFF.

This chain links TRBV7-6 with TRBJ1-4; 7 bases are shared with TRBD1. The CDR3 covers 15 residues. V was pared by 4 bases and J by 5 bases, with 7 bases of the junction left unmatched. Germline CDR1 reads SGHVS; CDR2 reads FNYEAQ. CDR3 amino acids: CASSSWDSLNEKLFF. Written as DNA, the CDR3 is TGTGCCAGCAGCTCCTGGGACAGCCTGAATGAAAAACTGTTTTTT. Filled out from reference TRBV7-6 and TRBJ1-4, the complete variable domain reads GAGVSQSPRYKVTKRGQDVALRCDPISGHVSLYWYRQALGQGPEFLTYFNYEAQQDKSGLPNDRFSAERPEGSISTLTIQRTEQRDSAMYRCASSSWDSLNEKLFFGSGTQLSVL.

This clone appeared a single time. The CDR3 loop reads CASSPGTGGNQPQHF. The CDR3 DNA reads as TGTGCCAGCAGCCCCGGGACAGGAGGCAATCAGCCCCAGCATTTT. The rearrangement uses TRBV27 and TRBJ1-5, with 8 bases lining up with TRBD1. This CDR3 has 15 amino acids. From germline, CDR1 is MNHEY and CDR2 SMNVEV (reference sequence). The J segment lost 2 bases and the V segment lost 6 bases, leaving 6 bases of the junction unmatched.

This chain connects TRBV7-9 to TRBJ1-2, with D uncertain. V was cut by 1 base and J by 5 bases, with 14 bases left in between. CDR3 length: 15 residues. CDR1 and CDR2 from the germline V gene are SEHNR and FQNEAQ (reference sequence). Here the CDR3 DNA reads TGTGCCAGCAGCTTAGGCACGGGGAGCGCGTATGGCTACACCTTC. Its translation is CASSLGTGSAYGYTF.

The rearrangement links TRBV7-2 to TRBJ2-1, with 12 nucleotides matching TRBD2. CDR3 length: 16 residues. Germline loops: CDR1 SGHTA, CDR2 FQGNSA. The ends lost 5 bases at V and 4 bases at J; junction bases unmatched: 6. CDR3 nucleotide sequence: TGTGCCAGCAGCGCAGCTAGCGGGGGGGATTACAATGAGCAGTTCTTC. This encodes CASSAASGGDYNEQFF.

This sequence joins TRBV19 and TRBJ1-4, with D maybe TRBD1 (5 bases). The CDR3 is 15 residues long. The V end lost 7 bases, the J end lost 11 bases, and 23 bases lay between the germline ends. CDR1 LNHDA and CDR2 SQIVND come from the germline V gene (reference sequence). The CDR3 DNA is TGTGCCAGTACAGGGTTGGGTACGAGTCTCCCGAAACTGTTTTTT. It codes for CASTGLGTSLPKLFF.

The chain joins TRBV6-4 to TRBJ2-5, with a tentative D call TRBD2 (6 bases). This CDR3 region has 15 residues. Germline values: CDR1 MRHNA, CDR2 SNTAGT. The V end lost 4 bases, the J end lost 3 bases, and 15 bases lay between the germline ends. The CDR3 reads CASSARVGGEETQYF. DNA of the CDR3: TGTGCCAGCAGTGCTAGGGTAGGAGGGGAAGAGACCCAGTACTTC.

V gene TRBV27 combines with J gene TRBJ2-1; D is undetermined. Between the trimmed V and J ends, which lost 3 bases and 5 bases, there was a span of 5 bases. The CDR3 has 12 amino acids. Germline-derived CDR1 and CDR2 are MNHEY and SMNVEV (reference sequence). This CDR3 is CASSFGDNEQFF. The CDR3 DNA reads TGTGCCAGCAGTTTTGGAGACAATGAGCAGTTCTTC.

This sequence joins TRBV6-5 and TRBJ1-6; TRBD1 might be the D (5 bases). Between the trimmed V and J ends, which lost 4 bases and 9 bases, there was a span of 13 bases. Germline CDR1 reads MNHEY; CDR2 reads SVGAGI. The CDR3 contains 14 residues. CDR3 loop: CASSSSGSASPLHF. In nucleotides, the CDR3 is TGTGCCAGCAGTTCTTCAGGGTCCGCTTCACCCCTCCACTTT.

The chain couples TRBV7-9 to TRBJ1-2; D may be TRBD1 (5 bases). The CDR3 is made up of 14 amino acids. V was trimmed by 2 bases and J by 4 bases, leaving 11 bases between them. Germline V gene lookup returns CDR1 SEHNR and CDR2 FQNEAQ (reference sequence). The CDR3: CASSLLRDFYGYTF. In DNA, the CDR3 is TGTGCCAGCAGCTTATTGAGGGACTTCTATGGCTACACCTTC.

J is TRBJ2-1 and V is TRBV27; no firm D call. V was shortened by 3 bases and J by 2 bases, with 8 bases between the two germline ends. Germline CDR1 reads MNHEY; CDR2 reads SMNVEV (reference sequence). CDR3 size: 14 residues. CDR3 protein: CASSFRRPYNEQFF. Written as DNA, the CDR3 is TGTGCCAGCAGTTTTAGGAGACCCTACAATGAGCAGTTCTTC.

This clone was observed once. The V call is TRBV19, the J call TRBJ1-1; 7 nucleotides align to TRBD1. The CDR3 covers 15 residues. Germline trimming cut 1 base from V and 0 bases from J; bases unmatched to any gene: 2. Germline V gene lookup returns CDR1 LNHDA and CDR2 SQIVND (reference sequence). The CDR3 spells CASSIAGTVNTEAFF. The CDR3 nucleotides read TGTGCCAGTAGTATAGCCGGGACAGTGAACACTGAAGCTTTCTTT.

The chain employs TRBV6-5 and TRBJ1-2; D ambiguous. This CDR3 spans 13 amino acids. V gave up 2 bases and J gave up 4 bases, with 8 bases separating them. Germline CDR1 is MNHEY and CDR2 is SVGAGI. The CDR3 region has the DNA TGTGCCAGCAGTTACGGCCTCTTCTATGGCTACACCTTC. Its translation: CASSYGLFYGYTF.

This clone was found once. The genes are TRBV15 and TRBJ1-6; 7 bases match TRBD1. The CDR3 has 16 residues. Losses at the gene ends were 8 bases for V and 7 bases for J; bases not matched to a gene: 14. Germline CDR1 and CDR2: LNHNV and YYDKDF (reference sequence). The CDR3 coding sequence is TGTGCCACCGACGGCCGGGGACAGAAGGGGAATTCACCCCTCCACTTT. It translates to CATDGRGQKGNSPLHF.

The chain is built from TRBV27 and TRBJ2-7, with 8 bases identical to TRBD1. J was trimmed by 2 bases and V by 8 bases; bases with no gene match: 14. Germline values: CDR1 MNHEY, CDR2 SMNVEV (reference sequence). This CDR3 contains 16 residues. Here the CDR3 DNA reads TGTGCCAGCTGGCCGGCCGGACAGGGAGCCCCCTACGAGCAGTACTTC. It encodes CASWPAGQGAPYEQYF.

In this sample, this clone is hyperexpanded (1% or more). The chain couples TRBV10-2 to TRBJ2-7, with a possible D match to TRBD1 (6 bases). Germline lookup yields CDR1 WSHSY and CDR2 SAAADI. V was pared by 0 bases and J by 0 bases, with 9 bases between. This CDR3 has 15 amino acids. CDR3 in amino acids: CASSESPDSSYEQYF. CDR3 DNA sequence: TGCGCCAGCAGTGAGTCCCCGGACAGCTCCTACGAGCAGTACTTC.

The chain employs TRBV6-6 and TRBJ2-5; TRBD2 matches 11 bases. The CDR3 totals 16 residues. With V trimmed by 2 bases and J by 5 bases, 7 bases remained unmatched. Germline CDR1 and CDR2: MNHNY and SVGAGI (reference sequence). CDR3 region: CASSYISGGAGETQYF. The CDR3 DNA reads TGTGCCAGCAGTTACATTAGCGGGGGGGCTGGGGAGACCCAGTACTTC.